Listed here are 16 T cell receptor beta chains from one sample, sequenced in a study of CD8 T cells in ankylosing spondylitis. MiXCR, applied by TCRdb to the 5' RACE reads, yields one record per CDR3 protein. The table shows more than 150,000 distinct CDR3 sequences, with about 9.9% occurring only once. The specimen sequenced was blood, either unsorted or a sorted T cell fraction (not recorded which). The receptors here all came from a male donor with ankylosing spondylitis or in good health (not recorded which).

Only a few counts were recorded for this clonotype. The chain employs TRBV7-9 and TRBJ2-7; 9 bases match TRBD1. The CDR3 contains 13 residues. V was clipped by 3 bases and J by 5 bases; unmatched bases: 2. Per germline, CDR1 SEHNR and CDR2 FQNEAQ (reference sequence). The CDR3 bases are TGTGCCAGCAGCTTCACAGGGGGCCACGAGCAGTACTTC. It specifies CASSFTGGHEQYF.

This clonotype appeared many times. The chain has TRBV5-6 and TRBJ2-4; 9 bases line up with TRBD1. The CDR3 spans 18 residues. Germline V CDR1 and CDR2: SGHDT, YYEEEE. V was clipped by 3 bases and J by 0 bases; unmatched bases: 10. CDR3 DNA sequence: TGTGCCAGCAGCTCCGGGACAGGGTTTCTACTAGCCAAAAACATTCAGTACTTC. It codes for CASSSGTGFLLAKNIQYF.

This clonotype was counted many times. Written as DNA, the CDR3 is TGCGCCAGCAGCGCCCAGGGGGGCAGCAATCAGCCCCAGCATTTT. It specifies CASSAQGGSNQPQHF. This sequence joins TRBV5-1 and TRBJ1-5, with 7 positions matching TRBD1. CDR3 size: 15 residues. In germline, CDR1 is SGHRS, CDR2 YFSETQ. V was pared by 4 bases and J by 1 base, with 5 bases of the junction left unmatched. Variable domain in full (rest from reference TRBV5-1 and TRBJ1-5): KAGVTQTPRYLIKTRGQQVTLSCSPISGHRSVSWYQQTPGQGLQFLFEYFSETQRNKGNFPGRFSGRQFSNSRSEMNVSTLELGDSALYLCASSAQGGSNQPQHFGDGTRLSIL.

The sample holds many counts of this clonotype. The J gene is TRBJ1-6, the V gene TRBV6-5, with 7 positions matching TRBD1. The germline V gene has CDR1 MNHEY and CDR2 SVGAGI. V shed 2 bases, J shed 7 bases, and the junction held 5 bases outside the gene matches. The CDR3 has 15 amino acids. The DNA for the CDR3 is TGTGCCAGCAGTTACAGGAGACAGGGCAATTCACCCCTCCACTTT. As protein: CASSYRRQGNSPLHF.

Written as DNA, the CDR3 is TGTGCCAGCAGCTTGGGCATTAGCACAGATACGCAGTATTTT. As protein: CASSLGISTDTQYF. This chain uses TRBV11-2 with TRBJ2-3; D gene unclear. With 3 bases removed from V and 0 bases from J, the gap between germline ends came to 7 bases. Germline V gene sequence: CDR1 SGHAT, CDR2 FQNNGV. The length of the CDR3 is 14 residues.

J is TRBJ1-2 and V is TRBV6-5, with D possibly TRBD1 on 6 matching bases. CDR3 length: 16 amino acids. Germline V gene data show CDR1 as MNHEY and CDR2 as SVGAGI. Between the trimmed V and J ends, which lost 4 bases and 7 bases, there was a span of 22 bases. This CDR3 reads CASSSQPQGGGSGYTF. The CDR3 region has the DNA TGTGCCAGCAGTTCCCAGCCCCAGGGCGGGGGCTCTGGCTACACCTTC.

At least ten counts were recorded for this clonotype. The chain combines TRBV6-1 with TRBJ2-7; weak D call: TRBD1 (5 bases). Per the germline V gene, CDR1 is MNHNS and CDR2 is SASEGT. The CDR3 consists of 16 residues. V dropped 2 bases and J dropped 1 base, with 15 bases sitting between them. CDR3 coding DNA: TGTGCCAGCAGTGAATCTGTCAGGGCCGAATCCTACGAGCAGTACTTC. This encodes CASSESVRAESYEQYF.

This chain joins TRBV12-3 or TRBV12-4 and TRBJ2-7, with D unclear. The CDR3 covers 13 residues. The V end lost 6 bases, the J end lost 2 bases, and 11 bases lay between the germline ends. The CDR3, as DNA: TGTGCCAGCAGCCTAGGGCATGCCTACGAGCAGTACTTC. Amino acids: CASSLGHAYEQYF.

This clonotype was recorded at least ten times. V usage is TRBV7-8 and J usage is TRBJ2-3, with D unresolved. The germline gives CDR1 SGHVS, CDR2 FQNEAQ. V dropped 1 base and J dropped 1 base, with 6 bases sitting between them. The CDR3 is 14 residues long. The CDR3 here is CASSLEVGTDTQYF. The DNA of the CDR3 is TGTGCCAGCAGCTTAGAGGTCGGCACAGATACGCAGTATTTT.

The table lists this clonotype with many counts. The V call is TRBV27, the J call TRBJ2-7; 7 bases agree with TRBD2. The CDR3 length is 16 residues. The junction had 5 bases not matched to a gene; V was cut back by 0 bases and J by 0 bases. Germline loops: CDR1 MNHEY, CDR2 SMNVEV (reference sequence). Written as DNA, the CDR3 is TGTGCCAGCAGTTTATCGGGGGGGGGATTCTCCTACGAGCAGTACTTC. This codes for CASSLSGGGFSYEQYF.

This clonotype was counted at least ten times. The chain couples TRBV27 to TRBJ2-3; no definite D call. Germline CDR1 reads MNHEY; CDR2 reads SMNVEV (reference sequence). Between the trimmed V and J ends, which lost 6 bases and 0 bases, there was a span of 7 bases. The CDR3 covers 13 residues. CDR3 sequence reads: CASRPPSTDTQYF. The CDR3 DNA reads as TGTGCCAGCAGACCCCCTAGCACAGATACGCAGTATTTT.

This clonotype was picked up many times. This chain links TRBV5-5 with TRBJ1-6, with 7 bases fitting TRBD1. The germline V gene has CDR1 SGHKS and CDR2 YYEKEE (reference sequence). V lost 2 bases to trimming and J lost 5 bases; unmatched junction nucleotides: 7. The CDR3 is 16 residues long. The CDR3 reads CASSLGWDRNNSPLHF. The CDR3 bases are TGTGCCAGCAGCTTAGGATGGGACAGAAATAATTCACCCCTCCACTTT. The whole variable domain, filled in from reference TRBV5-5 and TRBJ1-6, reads DAGVTQSPTHLIKTRGQQVTLRCSPISGHKSVSWYQQVLGQGPQFIFQYYEKEERGRGNFPDRFSARQFPNYSSELNVNALLLGDSALYLCASSLGWDRNNSPLHFGNGTRLTVT.

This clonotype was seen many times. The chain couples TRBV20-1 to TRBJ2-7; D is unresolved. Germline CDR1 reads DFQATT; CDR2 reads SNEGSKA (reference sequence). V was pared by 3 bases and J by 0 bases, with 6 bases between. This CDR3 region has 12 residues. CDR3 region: CSARASSYEQYF. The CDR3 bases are TGCAGTGCTAGGGCCAGCTCCTACGAGCAGTACTTC.

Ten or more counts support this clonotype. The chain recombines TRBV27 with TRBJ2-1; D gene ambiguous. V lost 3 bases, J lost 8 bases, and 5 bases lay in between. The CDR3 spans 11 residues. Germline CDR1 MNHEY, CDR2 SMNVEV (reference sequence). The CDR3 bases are TGTGCCAGCAGTTTGGGTGATGAGCAGTTCTTC. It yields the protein CASSLGDEQFF.

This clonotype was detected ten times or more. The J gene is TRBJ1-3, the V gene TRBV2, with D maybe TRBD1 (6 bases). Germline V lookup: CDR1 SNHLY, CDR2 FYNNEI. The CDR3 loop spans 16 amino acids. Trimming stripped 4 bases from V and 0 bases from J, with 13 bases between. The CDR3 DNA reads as TGTGCCAGCAGTGGGGCAGGGGCCCGCTCTGGAAACACCATATATTTT. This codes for CASSGAGARSGNTIYF.

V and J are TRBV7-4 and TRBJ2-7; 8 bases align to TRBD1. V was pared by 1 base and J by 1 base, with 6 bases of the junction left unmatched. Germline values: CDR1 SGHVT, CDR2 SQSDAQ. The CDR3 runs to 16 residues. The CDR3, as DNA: TGTGCCAGCAGCTTAGGGTGGGACAGGAATTCCTACGAGCAGTACTTC. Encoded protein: CASSLGWDRNSYEQYF. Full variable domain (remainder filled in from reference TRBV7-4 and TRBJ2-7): GAGVSQSPRYKVAKRGRDVALRCDSISGHVTLYWYRQTLGQGSEVLTYSQSDAQRDKSGRPSGRFSAERPERSVSTLKIQRTEQGDSAVYLCASSLGWDRNSYEQYFGPGTRLTVT.